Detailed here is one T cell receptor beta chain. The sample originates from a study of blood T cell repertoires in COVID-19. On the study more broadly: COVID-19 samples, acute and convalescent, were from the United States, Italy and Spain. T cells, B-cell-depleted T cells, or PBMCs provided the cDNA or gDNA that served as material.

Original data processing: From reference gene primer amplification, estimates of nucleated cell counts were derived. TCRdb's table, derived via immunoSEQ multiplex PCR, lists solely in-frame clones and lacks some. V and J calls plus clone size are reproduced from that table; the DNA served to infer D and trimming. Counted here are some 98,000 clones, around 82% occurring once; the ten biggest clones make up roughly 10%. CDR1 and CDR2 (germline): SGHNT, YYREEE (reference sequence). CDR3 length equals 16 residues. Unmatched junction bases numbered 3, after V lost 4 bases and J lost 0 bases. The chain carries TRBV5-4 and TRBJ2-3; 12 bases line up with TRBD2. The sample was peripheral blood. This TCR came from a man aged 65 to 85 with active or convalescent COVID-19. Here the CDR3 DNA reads TGTGCCAGCAGCAAGGGACTAGCGGGTAGCACAGATACGCAGTATTTT. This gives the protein CASSKGLAGSTDTQYF.